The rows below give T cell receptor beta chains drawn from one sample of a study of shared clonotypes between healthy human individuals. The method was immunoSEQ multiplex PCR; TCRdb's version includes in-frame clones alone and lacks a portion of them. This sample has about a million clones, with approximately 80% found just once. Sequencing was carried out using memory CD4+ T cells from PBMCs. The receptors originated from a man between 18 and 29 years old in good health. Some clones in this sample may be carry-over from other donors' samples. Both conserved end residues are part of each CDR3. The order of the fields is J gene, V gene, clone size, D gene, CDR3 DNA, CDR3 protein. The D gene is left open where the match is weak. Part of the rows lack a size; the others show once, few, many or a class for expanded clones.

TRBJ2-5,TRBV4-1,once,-,TGCGCCAGCAGCCCCCTTGGGCAGACCCAGTACTTC,CASSPLGQTQYF
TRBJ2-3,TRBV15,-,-,TGTGCCACCAGCAGAGGAGAGTCGCAGTATTTT,CATSRGESQYF
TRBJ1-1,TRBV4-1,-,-,TGCGCCAGCAGCCGAGGATGGACAGAGAACACTGAAGCTTTCTTT,CASSRGWTENTEAFF
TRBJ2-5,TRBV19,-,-,TGTGCCAGTAGTATAGAAGAGACCCAGTACTTC,CASSIEETQYF
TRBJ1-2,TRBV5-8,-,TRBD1,TGTGCCAGCAGCGCCCGGACAGGGGACTATGGCTACACCTTC,CASSARTGDYGYTF
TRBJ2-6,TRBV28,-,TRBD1,TGTGCCAGCAGTTTGACAGGGGCTGGGGCCAACGTCCTGACTTTC,CASSLTGAGANVLTF
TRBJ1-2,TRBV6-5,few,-,TGTGCCAGCAGTTTTAACAGGCGAAACTATGGCTACACCTTC,CASSFNRRNYGYTF
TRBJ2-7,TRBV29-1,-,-,TGCAGCGTTGACTCTTGGGACGGCTACGAGCAGTACTTC,CSVDSWDGYEQYF
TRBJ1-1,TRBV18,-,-,TGTGCCAGCTCATTTTCATTGGCAGGGGATGCCACTGAAGCTTTCTTT,CASSFSLAGDATEAFF
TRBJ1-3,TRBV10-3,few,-,TGTGCCATCAGTGAACGGGGAGCGGACACCATATATTTT,CAISERGADTIYF
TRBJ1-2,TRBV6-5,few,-,TGTGCCAGCACTGTTACCGGAACAGGATACTATGGCTACACCTTC,CASTVTGTGYYGYTF
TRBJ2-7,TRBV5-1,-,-,TGCGCCAGCAGCTTGGCCGTCAGCTCCTACGAGCAGTACTTC,CASSLAVSSYEQYF
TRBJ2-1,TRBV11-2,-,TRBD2,TGTGCCAGCAGCTTCCCCCCTAGCGGGAGTGGCCATGAGCAGTTCTTC,CASSFPPSGSGHEQFF
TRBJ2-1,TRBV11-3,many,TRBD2,TGTGCCAGCAGCCACCGACTAGCGGGACAGAATGAGCAGTTCTTC,CASSHRLAGQNEQFF
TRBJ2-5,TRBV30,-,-,TGTGCCTGGAGTGTCCGCGGCTACCAAGAGACCCAGTACTTC,CAWSVRGYQETQYF
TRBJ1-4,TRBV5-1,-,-,TGCGCCAGCAGCTTTTTTGGCGGGCGAGAGCCAGGGAAACTGTTTTTT,CASSFFGGREPGKLFF
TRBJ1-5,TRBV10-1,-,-,TGCGCCAGCAGTGTTAGGACAGACCGAGTTAGCAATCAGCCCCAGCATTTT,CASSVRTDRVSNQPQHF
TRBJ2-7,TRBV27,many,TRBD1,TGTGCCAGCAGTTCCGGGGACAGGGGAATGGTAGAGCAGTACTTC,CASSSGDRGMVEQYF
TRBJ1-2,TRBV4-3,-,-,TGCGCCAGCAGCCAAGATAGTAGGGGGACCCGATATGGCTACACCTTC,CASSQDSRGTRYGYTF
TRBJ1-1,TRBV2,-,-,TGTGCCAGCAGTGTAGTTCTGACGGGCACTGAAGCTTTCTTT,CASSVVLTGTEAFF
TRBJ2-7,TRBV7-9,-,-,TGTGCCAGCAGCCCATCGGGCACCTACGAGCAGTACTTC,CASSPSGTYEQYF
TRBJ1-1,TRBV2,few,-,TGTGCCAGCAGTTCCGGGACACCGAACACTGAAGCTTTCTTT,CASSSGTPNTEAFF
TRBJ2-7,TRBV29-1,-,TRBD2,TGCAGCGCCGCCGGACTAGCGGGAGGGGGGTACGAGCAGTACTTC,CSAAGLAGGGYEQYF
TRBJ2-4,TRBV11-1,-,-,TGTGCCAGCAGGCCTCGAAGGGGGTCGGGCATTCAGTACTTC,CASRPRRGSGIQYF
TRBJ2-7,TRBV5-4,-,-,TGTGCCAGCAGCGGAGAGGGTCTATGGTACGAGCAGTACTTC,CASSGEGLWYEQYF
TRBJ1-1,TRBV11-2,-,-,TGTGCCAGCAGCTTGCTGACAGTTAACACTGAAGCTTTCTTT,CASSLLTVNTEAFF
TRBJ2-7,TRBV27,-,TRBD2,TGTGCCACCCAAGTTGCGGGGGTGGTCGGGGAGCAGTACTTC,CATQVAGVVGEQYF
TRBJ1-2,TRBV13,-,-,TGTGCCAGCAGTTTTTCAGGGGTACGAGGCTACACCTTC,CASSFSGVRGYTF
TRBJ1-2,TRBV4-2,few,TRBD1,TGTGCCAGCAGCCAAGATCTCTCGTCAGGGGGCGTGGAGGGCTACACCTTC,CASSQDLSSGGVEGYTF
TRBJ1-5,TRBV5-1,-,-,TGCGCCAGCAGCTTGGGTGCGGGGCCCCAGCATTTT,CASSLGAGPQHF
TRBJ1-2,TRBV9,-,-,TGTGCCAGCAGCGGCGGTCCCTCGATAGCTAACTATGGCTACACCTTC,CASSGGPSIANYGYTF
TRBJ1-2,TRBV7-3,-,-,TGTGCCAGCAGCTTAACGGACGGGCAGGGAATTACCTTC,CASSLTDGQGITF
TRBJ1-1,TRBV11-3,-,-,TGTGCCAGCAGCCGGAGGGCGGGGACTGAAGCTTTCTTT,CASSRRAGTEAFF
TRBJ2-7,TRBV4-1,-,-,TGCGCCAGCAGCCCCGCACAGGTTACAGCCTACGAGCAGTACTTC,CASSPAQVTAYEQYF
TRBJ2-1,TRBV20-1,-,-,TGCAGTGTCCACTACAATGAGCAGTTCTTC,CSVHYNEQFF
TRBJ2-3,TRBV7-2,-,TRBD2,TGTGCCAGCAGCCGCGCGAGCGGGACTAGCACAGATACGCAGTATTTT,CASSRASGTSTDTQYF
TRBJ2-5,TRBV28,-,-,TGTGCCAGCAGACGGACAGCCCAAGAGACCCAGTACTTC,CASRRTAQETQYF
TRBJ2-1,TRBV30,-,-,TGTGCCTGGAGTGTCAGCCGGTACAATGAGCAGTTCTTC,CAWSVSRYNEQFF
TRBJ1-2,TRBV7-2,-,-,TGTGCCAGCAGCTTCTCGGCCGTTCTTGTCTATGGCTACACCTTC,CASSFSAVLVYGYTF
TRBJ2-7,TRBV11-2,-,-,TGTGCCAGCAGCTTAAACCCCCGTTCGGCAGGCGAGCAGTACTTC,CASSLNPRSAGEQYF
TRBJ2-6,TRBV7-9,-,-,TGTGCCAGCAGCCCACCTGACGGGAGAGCGGGGGCCAACGTCCTGACTTTC,CASSPPDGRAGANVLTF
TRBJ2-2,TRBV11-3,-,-,TGTGCCAGCAGCTTAAGAGGGGAGAACACCGGGGAGCTGTTTTTT,CASSLRGENTGELFF
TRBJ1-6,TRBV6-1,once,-,TGTGCCAGCAGTGCCCTTCTCGGGAGTGGGTCCTATAATTCACCCCTCCACTTT,CASSALLGSGSYNSPLHF
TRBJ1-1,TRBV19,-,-,TGTGCCAGTAGTATAGTACTGGGGGGTATTGGGATGAACACTGAAGCTTTCTTT,CASSIVLGGIGMNTEAFF
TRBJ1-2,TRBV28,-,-,TGTGCCAGCAGTTTAGGTTCCTATGGCTACACCTTC,CASSLGSYGYTF
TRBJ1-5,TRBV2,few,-,TGTGCCAGCCTAGGGGCTAGCAATCAGCCCCAGCATTTT,CASLGASNQPQHF
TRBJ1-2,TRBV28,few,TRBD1,TGTGCCAGCAGTAAAGGACAGGGTCGTGGCTACACCTTC,CASSKGQGRGYTF
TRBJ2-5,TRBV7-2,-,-,TGTGCCAGCAGCTTTGGGGGGGCGGTAGTTCAAGAGACCCAGTACTTC,CASSFGGAVVQETQYF
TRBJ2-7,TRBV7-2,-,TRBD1,TGTGCCAGCAGCTTAGACAGGGGGGCCGTGGGTGAGCAGTACTTC,CASSLDRGAVGEQYF
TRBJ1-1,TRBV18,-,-,TGTGCCAGCTCACCTCTCTCTCCAGGGAGGAACACTGAAGCTTTCTTT,CASSPLSPGRNTEAFF
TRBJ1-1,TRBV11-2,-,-,TGTGCCAGCAGCACGGTGGCAGGGGCCTCTGAAGCTTTCTTT,CASSTVAGASEAFF
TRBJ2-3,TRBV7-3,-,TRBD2,TGTGCCAGCAGCCCGGGACTAGTACCGGATACGCAGTATTTT,CASSPGLVPDTQYF